This TCR beta chain was documented in a study of post-analysis software for immune sequencing data. For the study at large: Patients with relapsing-remitting, secondary progressive and progressive-relapsing multiple sclerosis courses were all represented.

Study-level results: Batch-mates among the samples co-clustered strongly by F measure. Elevated frequency relative to controls characterized roughly 5 TRBV segments in patients, TRBV5-6, TRBV5-1 and TRBV20-1 among them. Comparison with controls showed significantly lower normalized Chao1 diversity in multiple sclerosis patients.

A note on this clonotype: Antigen: not known.

CDR3 length: 14 residues. V lost 4 bases, J lost 1 base, and 10 bases lay in between. Germline CDR1 and CDR2: KGHSH and LQKENI. Unique molecular identifiers had been added to the TCR beta cDNA libraries. In TCRdb, the PCR reads were re-called with MiXCR into one record per CDR3 protein. Of 400,000 to 500,000 distinct CDR3 sequences listed, less than 40% are singletons. This sequence joins TRBV18 and TRBJ2-5, with D maybe TRBD1 (5 bases). The source is a girl aged 2 to 9 with multiple sclerosis. The sequencing sample was made of blood. The CDR3 reads CASSLRDSQETQYF. The CDR3, as DNA: TGTGCCAGCTCACTAAGAGACAGCCAAGAGACCCAGTACTTC. Supplemented by reference TRBV18 and TRBJ2-5, the full variable domain reads NAGVMQNPRHLVRRRGQEARLRCSPMKGHSHVYWYRQLPEEGLKFMVYLQKENIIDESGMPKERFSAEFPKEGPSILRIQQVVRGDSAAYFCASSLRDSQETQYFGPGTRLLVL.